This T cell receptor beta chain came from a study of blood T cell repertoires in COVID-19. V dropped 4 bases and J dropped 2; count of bases not matched to a gene: 11. Germline V CDR1 and CDR2: MGHRA, YSYEKL. The CDR3 runs 17 residues. This clone appeared a single time. The repertoire was sequenced with immunoSEQ multiplex PCR; TCRdb's copy has only in-frame clones and lacks some. The sample shows about 61,000 clones, approximately 80% of them seen only once. The source is a woman in her 70s with acute or convalescent COVID-19. The chain links TRBV4-1 to TRBJ2-3; 8 positions agree with TRBD2. The source material was peripheral blood. The CDR3 is CASSRTPTGGDTDTQYF. CDR3 in DNA: TGCGCCAGCAGCCGGACTCCGACCGGGGGGGACACAGATACGCAGTATTTT.